This T cell receptor (beta chain) was captured by sequencing in a study of T cells in Graves' hyperthyroidism and ophthalmopathy. Study context: Before any treatment, at initial diagnosis, peripheral blood was collected.

CDR1 is SNHLY, CDR2 FYNNEI, per germline. Trimming cost V 3 bases and J 2 bases; bases outside gene matches: 5. The CDR3 totals 17 residues. Amplified regions were TCR beta CDR3 sequences from RNA transcripts. The HTBI primer set served for first-round RT-PCR of the TCR CDR3. TCRdb itself ran the multiplex PCR reads through MiXCR, one entry per CDR3 protein. The data contain about 52,000 distinct CDR3 sequences, less than 60% of them singletons. V usage is TRBV2 and J usage is TRBJ2-5; 14 bases agree with TRBD2. The sample consisted of blood. The source is a woman between 50 and 59 years old with Graves' ophthalmopathy. The CDR3 DNA reads TGTGCCAGCAGTGAGGTGGGACTAGCGGGAGCACAAGAGACCCAGTACTTC. It codes for CASSEVGLAGAQETQYF.